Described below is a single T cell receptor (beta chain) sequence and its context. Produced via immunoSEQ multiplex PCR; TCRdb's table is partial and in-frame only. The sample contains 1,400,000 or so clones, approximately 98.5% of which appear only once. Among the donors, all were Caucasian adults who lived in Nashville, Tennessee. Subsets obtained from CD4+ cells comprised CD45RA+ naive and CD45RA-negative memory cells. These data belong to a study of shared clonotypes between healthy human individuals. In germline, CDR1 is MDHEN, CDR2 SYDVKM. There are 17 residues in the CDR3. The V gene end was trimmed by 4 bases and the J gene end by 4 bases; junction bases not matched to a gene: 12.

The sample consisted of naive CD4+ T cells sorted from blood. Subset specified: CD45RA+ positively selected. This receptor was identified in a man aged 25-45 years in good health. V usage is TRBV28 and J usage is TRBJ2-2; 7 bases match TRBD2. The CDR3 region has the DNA TGTGCCAGCAGTTCACACGGACTAGGCCAGGGCACCGGGGAGCTGTTTTTT. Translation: CASSSHGLGQGTGELFF.